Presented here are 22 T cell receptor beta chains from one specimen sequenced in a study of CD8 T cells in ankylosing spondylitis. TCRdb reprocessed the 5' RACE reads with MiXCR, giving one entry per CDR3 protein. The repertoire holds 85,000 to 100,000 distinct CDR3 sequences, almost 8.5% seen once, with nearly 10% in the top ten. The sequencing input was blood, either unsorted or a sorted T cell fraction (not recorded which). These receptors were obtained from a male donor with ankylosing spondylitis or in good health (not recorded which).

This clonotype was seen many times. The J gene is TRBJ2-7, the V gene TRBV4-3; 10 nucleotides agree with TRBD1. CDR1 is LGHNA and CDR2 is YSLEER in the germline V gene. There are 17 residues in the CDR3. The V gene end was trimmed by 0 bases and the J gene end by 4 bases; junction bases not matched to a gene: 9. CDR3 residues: CASSQETAGTGAYEQYF. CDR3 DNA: TGCGCCAGCAGCCAAGAGACCGCCGGGACAGGGGCTTACGAGCAGTACTTC.

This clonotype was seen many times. The CDR3 DNA sequence: TGTGCCAGCAGTCCCGGACAGGGGGCTGCCAAAAACATTCAGTACTTC. Protein sequence: CASSPGQGAAKNIQYF. The chain links TRBV6-1 to TRBJ2-4; 11 bases agree with TRBD1. Trimming at V came to 5 bases and at J to 1 base, leaving 4 bases not matched to a gene. Germline CDR1 MNHNS, CDR2 SASEGT. The CDR3 loop spans 16 amino acids.

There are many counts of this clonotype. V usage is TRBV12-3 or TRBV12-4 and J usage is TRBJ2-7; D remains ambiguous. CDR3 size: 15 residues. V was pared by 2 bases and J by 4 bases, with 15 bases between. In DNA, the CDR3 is TGTGCCAGCAGTTTAATCCTCTCACACGCGTACGAGCAGTACTTC. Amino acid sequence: CASSLILSHAYEQYF.

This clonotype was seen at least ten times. The CDR3 coding sequence is TGCAGTGCGGGGGACACCGGTGTTGGAAACACCATATATTTT. It specifies CSAGDTGVGNTIYF. The chain uses TRBV20-1 and TRBJ1-3, with D tentatively TRBD1 (6 bases). The CDR3 is 14 residues long. The germline CDR1 and CDR2 sequences are DFQATT and SNEGSKA (reference sequence). The V end was cut by 6 bases, the J end by 3 bases, with 15 bases between.

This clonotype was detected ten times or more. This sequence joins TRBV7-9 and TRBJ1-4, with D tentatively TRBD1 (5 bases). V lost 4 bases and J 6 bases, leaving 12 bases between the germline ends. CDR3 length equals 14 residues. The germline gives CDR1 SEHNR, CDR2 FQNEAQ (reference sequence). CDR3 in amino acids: CASSSFGGYEKLFF. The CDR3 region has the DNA TGTGCCAGCAGCTCCTTTGGGGGGTATGAAAAACTGTTTTTT. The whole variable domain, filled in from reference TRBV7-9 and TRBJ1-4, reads DTGVSQNPRHKITKRGQNVTFRCDPISEHNRLYWYRQTLGQGPEFLTYFQNEAQLEKSRLLSDRFSAERPKGSFSTLEIQRTEQGDSAMYLCASSSFGGYEKLFFGSGTQLSVL.

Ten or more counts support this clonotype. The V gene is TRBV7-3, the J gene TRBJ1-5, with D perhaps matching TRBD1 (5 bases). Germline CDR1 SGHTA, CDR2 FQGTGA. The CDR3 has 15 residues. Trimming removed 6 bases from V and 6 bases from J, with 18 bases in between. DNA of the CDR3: TGTGCCAGCAGTCAAGAGGGCAGGGTCGGTCAGCCCCAGCATTTT. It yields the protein CASSQEGRVGQPQHF.

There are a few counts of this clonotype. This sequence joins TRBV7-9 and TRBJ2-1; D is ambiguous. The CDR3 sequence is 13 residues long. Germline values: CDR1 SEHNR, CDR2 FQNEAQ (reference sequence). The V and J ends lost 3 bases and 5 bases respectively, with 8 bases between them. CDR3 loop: CASSFDTDNEQFF. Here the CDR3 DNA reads TGTGCCAGCAGCTTCGATACAGACAATGAGCAGTTCTTC.

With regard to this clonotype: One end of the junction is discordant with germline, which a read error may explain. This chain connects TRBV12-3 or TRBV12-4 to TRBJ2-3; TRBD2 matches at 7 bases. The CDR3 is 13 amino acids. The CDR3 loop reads CASSFQAGDRQYF. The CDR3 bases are TGTGCCAGCAGTTTTCAGGCGGGGGATAGGCAGTATTTT.

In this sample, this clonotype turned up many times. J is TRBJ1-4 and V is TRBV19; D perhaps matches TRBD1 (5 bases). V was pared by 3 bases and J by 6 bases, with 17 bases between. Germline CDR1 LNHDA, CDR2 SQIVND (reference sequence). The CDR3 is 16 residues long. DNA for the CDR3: TGTGCCAGTAGTATGGAGTCGGTGACGGGGCATGAAAAACTGTTTTTT. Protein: CASSMESVTGHEKLFF. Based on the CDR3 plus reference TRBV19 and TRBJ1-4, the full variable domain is DGGITQSPKYLFRKEGQNVTLSCEQNLNHDAMYWYRQDPGQGLRLIYYSQIVNDFQKGDIAEGYSVSREKKESFPLTVTSAQKNPTAFYLCASSMESVTGHEKLFFGSGTQLSVL.

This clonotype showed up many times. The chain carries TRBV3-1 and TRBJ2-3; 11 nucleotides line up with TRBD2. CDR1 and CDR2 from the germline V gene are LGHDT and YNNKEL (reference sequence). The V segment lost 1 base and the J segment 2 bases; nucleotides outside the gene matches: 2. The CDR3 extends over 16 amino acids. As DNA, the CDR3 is TGTGCCAGCAGCCAAGGGACTAGCGGGCACACAGATACGCAGTATTTT. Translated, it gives CASSQGTSGHTDTQYF.

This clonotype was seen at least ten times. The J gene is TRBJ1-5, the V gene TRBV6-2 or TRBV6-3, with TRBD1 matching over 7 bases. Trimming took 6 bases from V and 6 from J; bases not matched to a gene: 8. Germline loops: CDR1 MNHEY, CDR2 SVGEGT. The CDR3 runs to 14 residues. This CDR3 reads CASSDRVRSQPQHF. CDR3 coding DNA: TGTGCCAGCAGCGACAGGGTGAGGAGTCAGCCCCAGCATTTT.

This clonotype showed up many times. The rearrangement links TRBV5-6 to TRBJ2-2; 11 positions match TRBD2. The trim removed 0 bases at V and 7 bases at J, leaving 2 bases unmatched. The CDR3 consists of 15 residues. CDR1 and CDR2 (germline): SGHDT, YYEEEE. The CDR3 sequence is CASSLASGRHGELFF. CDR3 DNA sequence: TGTGCCAGCAGCTTGGCTAGCGGGAGGCACGGGGAGCTGTTTTTT.

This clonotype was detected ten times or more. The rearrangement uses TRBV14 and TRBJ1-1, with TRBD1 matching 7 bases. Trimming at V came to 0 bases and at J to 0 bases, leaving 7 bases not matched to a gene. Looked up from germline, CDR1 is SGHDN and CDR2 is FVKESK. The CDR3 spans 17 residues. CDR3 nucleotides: TGTGCCAGCAGCCAAGATGGGGACAGAGACTTGAACACTGAAGCTTTCTTT. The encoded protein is CASSQDGDRDLNTEAFF.

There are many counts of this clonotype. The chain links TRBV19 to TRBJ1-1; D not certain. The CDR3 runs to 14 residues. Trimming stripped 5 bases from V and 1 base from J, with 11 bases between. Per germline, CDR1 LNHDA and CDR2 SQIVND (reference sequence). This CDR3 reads CASSRGRSNTEAFF. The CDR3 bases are TGTGCCAGTAGTCGCGGACGGTCGAACACTGAAGCTTTCTTT.

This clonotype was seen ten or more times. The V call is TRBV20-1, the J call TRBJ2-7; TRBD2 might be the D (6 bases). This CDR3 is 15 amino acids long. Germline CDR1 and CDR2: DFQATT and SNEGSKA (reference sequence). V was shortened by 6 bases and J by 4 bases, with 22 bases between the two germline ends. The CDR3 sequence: CSANNIRDFFYEQYF. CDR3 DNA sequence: TGCAGTGCAAACAACATCCGGGACTTTTTTTACGAGCAGTACTTC.

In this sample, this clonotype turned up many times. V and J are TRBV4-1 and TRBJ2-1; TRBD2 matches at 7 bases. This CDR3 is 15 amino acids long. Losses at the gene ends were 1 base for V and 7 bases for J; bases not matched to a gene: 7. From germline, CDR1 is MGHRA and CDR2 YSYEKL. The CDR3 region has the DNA TGCGCCAGCAGCCAAGGAAGACTAGCCTTAAATGAGCAGTTCTTC. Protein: CASSQGRLALNEQFF.

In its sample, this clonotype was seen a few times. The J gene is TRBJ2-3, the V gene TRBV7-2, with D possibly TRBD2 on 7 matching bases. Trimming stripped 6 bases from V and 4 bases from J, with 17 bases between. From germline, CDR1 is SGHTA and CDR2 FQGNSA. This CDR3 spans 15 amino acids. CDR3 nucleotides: TGTGCCAGCAGAGCCCAGGGCGGGGGCCCAGATACGCAGTATTTT. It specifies CASRAQGGGPDTQYF.

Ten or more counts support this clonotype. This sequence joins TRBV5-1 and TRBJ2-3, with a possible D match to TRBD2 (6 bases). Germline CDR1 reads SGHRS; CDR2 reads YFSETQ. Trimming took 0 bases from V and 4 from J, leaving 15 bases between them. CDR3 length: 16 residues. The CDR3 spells CASSLVTGVSPDTQYF. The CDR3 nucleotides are TGCGCCAGCAGCTTGGTGACGGGAGTTTCCCCAGATACGCAGTATTTT.

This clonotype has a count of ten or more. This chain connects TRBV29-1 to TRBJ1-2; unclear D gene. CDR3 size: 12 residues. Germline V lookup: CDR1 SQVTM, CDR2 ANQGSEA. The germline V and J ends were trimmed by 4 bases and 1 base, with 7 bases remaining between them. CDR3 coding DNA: TGCAGCGTTGGTCTCAGTAACTATGGCTACACCTTC. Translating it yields CSVGLSNYGYTF.

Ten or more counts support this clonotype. The CDR3 is CSAERGQGPSYEQYF. The DNA of the CDR3 is TGCAGCGCCGAAAGGGGACAGGGGCCCTCCTACGAGCAGTACTTC. V and J are TRBV29-1 and TRBJ2-7, with 10 bases that match TRBD1. V dropped 7 bases and J dropped 0; count of bases not matched to a gene: 9. Germline-derived CDR1 and CDR2 are SQVTM and ANQGSEA. There are 15 residues in the CDR3.

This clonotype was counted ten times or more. The CDR3 region has the DNA TGCGCCAGCAGCTCGGGAATGGGGTCGGGAGACTACGAGCAGTACTTC. Translated: CASSSGMGSGDYEQYF. The V call is TRBV5-1, the J call TRBJ2-7, with D possibly matching TRBD2 (6 bases). CDR3 length: 16 residues. Trimming removed 3 bases from V and 3 bases from J, with 19 bases in between. Germline CDR1 and CDR2: SGHRS and YFSETQ.

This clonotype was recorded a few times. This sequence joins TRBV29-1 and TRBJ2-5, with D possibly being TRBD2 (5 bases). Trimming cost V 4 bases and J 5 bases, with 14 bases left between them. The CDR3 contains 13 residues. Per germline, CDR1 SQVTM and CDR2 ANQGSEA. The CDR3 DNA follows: TGCAGCGTTGTGTGGAATCCGGGGGAGACCCAGTACTTC. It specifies CSVVWNPGETQYF.